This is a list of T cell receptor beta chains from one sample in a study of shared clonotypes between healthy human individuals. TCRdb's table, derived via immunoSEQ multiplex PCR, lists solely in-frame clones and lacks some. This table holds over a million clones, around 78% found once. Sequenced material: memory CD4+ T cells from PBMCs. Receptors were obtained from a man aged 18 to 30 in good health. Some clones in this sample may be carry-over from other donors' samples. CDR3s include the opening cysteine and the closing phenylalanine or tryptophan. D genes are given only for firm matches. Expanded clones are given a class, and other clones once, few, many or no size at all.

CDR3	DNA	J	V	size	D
CASSLNSGTGSSEQYF	TGTGCCAGCTCACTAAACTCCGGGACAGGGTCCTCCGAGCAGTACTTC	TRBJ2-7	TRBV18	NA	TRBD1
CARRGEQFF	TGTGCCAGACGAGGGGAGCAGTTCTTC	TRBJ2-1	TRBV27	many	NA
CASSPSGGWRYGYTF	TGTGCCAGCTCACCCTCAGGGGGCTGGCGCTATGGCTACACCTTC	TRBJ1-2	TRBV18	NA	TRBD1
CAISEKWQANYGYTF	TGTGCCATCAGCGAAAAGTGGCAGGCCAACTATGGCTACACCTTC	TRBJ1-2	TRBV10-3	NA	NA
CASPPSYEQYF	TGTGCCAGCCCCCCCTCCTACGAGCAGTACTTC	TRBJ2-7	TRBV21-1	NA	NA
CASYGTGETQYF	TGTGCCAGCTATGGGACAGGGGAGACCCAGTACTTC	TRBJ2-5	TRBV6-5	NA	TRBD1
CASSPPSFTEAFF	TGTGCCAGCAGCCCCCCAAGTTTCACTGAAGCTTTCTTT	TRBJ1-1	TRBV14	NA	NA
CASSPPGQESNQPQHF	TGTGCCAGCAGCCCCCCGGGGCAGGAATCAAATCAGCCCCAGCATTTT	TRBJ1-5	TRBV21-1	NA	NA
CAISEGQTEAKNIQYF	TGTGCCATCAGTGAGGGACAGACTGAGGCCAAAAACATTCAGTACTTC	TRBJ2-4	TRBV10-3	NA	NA
CASSLIASGITDTQYF	TGTGCCAGCAGTTTAATAGCTAGCGGGATAACAGATACGCAGTATTTT	TRBJ2-3	TRBV28	NA	TRBD2
CASSLGTLAKNIQYF	TGTGCCAGCAGTTTGGGGACACTAGCCAAAAACATTCAGTACTTC	TRBJ2-4	TRBV6-5	NA	NA
CASSLGTGPYEQYF	TGTGCCAGCAGTTTGGGGACAGGGCCATACGAGCAGTACTTC	TRBJ2-7	TRBV28	NA	TRBD1
CASSLGTGKTGETQYF	TGCGCCAGCAGCTTAGGGACAGGGAAAACGGGGGAGACCCAGTACTTC	TRBJ2-5	TRBV5-1	NA	TRBD1
CASSLGPTGDYGYTF	TGTGCCAGCAGTTTAGGGCCGACAGGAGACTATGGCTACACCTTC	TRBJ1-2	TRBV28	NA	NA
CASSLTLLPDSNEQFF	TGCGCCAGCAGCCTGACTTTGTTGCCGGACTCAAATGAGCAGTTCTTC	TRBJ2-1	TRBV5-1	once	NA
CASSPPSFYEQYF	TGTGCCAGCTCACCACCTAGTTTCTACGAGCAGTACTTC	TRBJ2-7	TRBV18	NA	NA
CASSRWNPGEYGYTF	TGTGCCAGCAGCCGGTGGAATCCGGGGGAGTATGGCTACACCTTC	TRBJ1-2	TRBV13	NA	NA
CASSPDRGFTDTQYF	TGTGCCAGCAGCCCGGACAGGGGGTTTACAGATACGCAGTATTTT	TRBJ2-3	TRBV7-9	NA	TRBD1
CASRASRVSYEQYF	TGTGCCAGCAGGGCCAGCAGGGTCTCCTACGAGCAGTACTTC	TRBJ2-7	TRBV2	few	NA
CASSDRGEGRDEQFF	TGCGCCAGCAGTGATAGGGGGGAGGGCAGGGATGAGCAGTTCTTC	TRBJ2-1	TRBV10-2	many	NA
CASSAVGTSANNEQFF	TGTGCCAGCAGTGCAGTTGGGACTAGCGCAAACAATGAGCAGTTCTTC	TRBJ2-1	TRBV6-1	few	TRBD2
CASSLTRGGSYEQYF	TGTGCCAGCAGCTTAACCCGGGGGGGTAGCTACGAGCAGTACTTC	TRBJ2-7	TRBV7-8	NA	TRBD2
CASSGGLAGGFPYNEQFF	TGTGCCAGCAGTGGGGGACTAGCGGGAGGGTTCCCCTACAATGAGCAGTTCTTC	TRBJ2-1	TRBV28	NA	TRBD2
CASSVGWSGRSTDTQYF	TGTGCCAGCAGCGTAGGTTGGAGCGGGAGGTCCACAGATACGCAGTATTTT	TRBJ2-3	TRBV9	NA	TRBD2
CATSGLAGSYEQYF	TGTGCCACCTCGGGACTAGCGGGTTCCTACGAGCAGTACTTC	TRBJ2-7	TRBV2	once	TRBD2
CASSEVGGNQPQHF	TGTGCCAGCAGTGAGGTTGGTGGCAATCAGCCCCAGCATTTT	TRBJ1-5	TRBV2	NA	NA
CASSGTGTPSYEQYF	TGTGCCAGCAGCGGAACCGGGACCCCCTCCTACGAGCAGTACTTC	TRBJ2-7	TRBV5-6	NA	NA
CASMRGVNANEKLFF	TGTGCCAGCATGCGGGGGGTGAATGCTAATGAAAAACTGTTTTTT	TRBJ1-4	TRBV5-5	NA	NA
CASSHGPAYNEQFF	TGCGCCAGCAGCCATGGGCCCGCCTACAATGAGCAGTTCTTC	TRBJ2-1	TRBV5-1	NA	NA
CASSQTVGGLDGYTF	TGTGCCAGCAGCCAGACAGTGGGCGGTTTGGATGGCTACACCTTC	TRBJ1-2	TRBV5-5	NA	NA
CASSQDWQAYGYTF	TGCGCCAGCAGCCAAGATTGGCAGGCCTATGGCTACACCTTC	TRBJ1-2	TRBV4-3	many	NA
CSVRTGGETQYF	TGCAGCGTTCGGACAGGGGGTGAGACCCAGTACTTC	TRBJ2-5	TRBV29-1	NA	TRBD1
CASRSLPAKNIQYF	TGTGCCAGCAGAAGCCTACCAGCCAAAAACATTCAGTACTTC	TRBJ2-4	TRBV2	NA	NA